This TCR beta chain stems from a study of CD8 T cells in Susac syndrome. RNA amounts of roughly 0.5 to 1 ug underwent reverse transcription with random hexamers. A multiplex approach, immunoSEQ multiplex PCR, amplified TCR beta CDR3 across 54 Vbeta and 13 Jbeta. MiXCR was run by TCRdb on the immunoSEQ multiplex PCR reads, yielding one entry per CDR3 protein. The sample carries 400,000 to 550,000 distinct CDR3 sequences, more than 70% recorded once. CD8+ and CD4+ blood T cells underwent TCR beta sequencing. Trimming removed 5 bases from V and 1 base from J, with 14 bases in between. The CDR3 is 15 amino acids. Germline V gives CDR1 SEHNR, CDR2 FQNEAQ (reference sequence).

This receptor was identified in a human donor with multiple sclerosis. The material sequenced was CD8+ T cells from PBMCs. This sequence joins TRBV7-9 and TRBJ1-1; D remains ambiguous. The CDR3 region has the DNA TGTGCCAGCAGCCCTGGACGAGGAGAGAACACTGAAGCTTTCTTT. The encoded protein is CASSPGRGENTEAFF. Full variable domain (remainder filled in from reference TRBV7-9 and TRBJ1-1): DTGVSQNPRHKITKRGQNVTFRCDPISEHNRLYWYRQTLGQGPEFLTYFQNEAQLEKSRLLSDRFSAERPKGSFSTLEIQRTEQGDSAMYLCASSPGRGENTEAFFGQGTRLTVV.